This T cell receptor beta chain derives from a study of T cell responses to AZD1222 COVID-19 vaccine. On this clone itself: The antigen is undetermined.

Sequenced by immunoSEQ multiplex PCR; TCRdb stores in-frame clones only, minus some. This table has tens of thousands of clones, roughly 90% appearing once. The study's findings and limits: The donor group comprised mostly white British people and more females; the analysis possibly underestimated clonal diversity.

The material sequenced was peripheral blood, taken 28 days after the second AZD1222 dose. The TCR originated in an adult who received the AZD1222 COVID-19 vaccine.

In DNA form, the CDR3 reads TGTGCCAGCAGCCCAGGGGGGGATGGGCCCCAGCATTTT. It translates to CASSPGGDGPQHF. The chain employs TRBV11-2 and TRBJ1-5; 7 nucleotides line up with TRBD1. The CDR3 covers 13 residues. The germline CDR1 and CDR2 sequences are SGHAT and FQNNGV. With 5 bases clipped from V and 9 bases from J, the junction kept 7 bases outside the gene matches.